Sequencing of this TCR beta chain was carried out in a study of T cell responses to AZD1222 COVID-19 vaccine. General study points: Nearly half of the spike-specific TCRs reportedly recognize variant regions that carry no mutations. Among those given AZD1222, only five to seven were seropositive at baseline. Females made up more of the donors, who were largely white British, and clonal diversity may have come out too low.

The data were produced by immunoSEQ multiplex PCR, yet TCRdb's version contains in-frame clones alone and is incomplete. The sample consists of about 160,000 clones, 92% of them appearing once. Unmatched junction bases numbered 8, after V lost 4 bases and J lost 2 bases. Germline V gene data show CDR1 as SGHRS and CDR2 as YFSETQ. The CDR3 spans 17 residues. About this clone itself: Its specificity is unknown.

The origin of this receptor is an adult who received the AZD1222 COVID-19 vaccine. The chain recombines TRBV5-1 with TRBJ2-3; 12 nucleotides line up with TRBD2. The sequencing here drew on peripheral blood, taken 28 days after the second AZD1222 dose. CDR3 sequence: CASSPMTSGRSTDTQYF. In DNA form, the CDR3 reads TGCGCCAGCAGCCCCATGACTAGCGGGAGATCCACAGATACGCAGTATTTT.